This TCR beta chain comes out of a study of neurological immune-mediated disorders. The CDR3 length is 13 residues. Trimming removed 5 bases from V and 6 bases from J; junction bases left unmatched: 6. The germline CDR1 and CDR2 sequences are ENHRY and SYGVKD. TCRdb independently ran MiXCR on the 5' RACE reads; one entry per CDR3 protein. The profile shows some 33,000 distinct CDR3 sequences, approximately 1.4% of them singletons. At least ten counts were recorded for this clonotype. The receptor was derived from a woman in her 30s with multiple sclerosis. The V gene is TRBV10-3, the J gene TRBJ1-2, with 7 bases aligning to TRBD1. Sample: PBMCs. CDR3 bases: TGTGCCATCAGTCATGACAGGGAGAATGGCTACACCTTC. Translation gives CAISHDRENGYTF.